One and the same sample provided the 32 T cell receptor beta chains below, sequenced in a study of blood T cell repertoires in COVID-19. Using immunoSEQ multiplex PCR, the repertoire was profiled, and TCRdb retains in-frame clones only, with some absent. The sample consists of some 220,000 clones, approximately 85% of them appearing once. The source material was peripheral blood. These receptors all stem from a woman in her 70s with COVID-19, enrolled during active disease.

The CDR3 DNA sequence: TGTGCCAGCAGCTTAAGCGTAAGGACTAGCGGTAACAATGAGCAGTTCTTC. It is translated as CASSLSVRTSGNNEQFF. The rearrangement uses TRBV7-2 and TRBJ2-1; TRBD2 matches 10 bases. This CDR3 spans 17 amino acids. Germline V gene lookup returns CDR1 SGHTA and CDR2 FQGNSA. Trimming at V came to 2 bases and at J to 5 bases, leaving 9 bases not matched to a gene. Filled out from reference TRBV7-2 and TRBJ2-1, the complete variable domain reads GAGVSQSPSNKVTEKGKDVELRCDPISGHTALYWYRQSLGQGLEFLIYFQGNSAPDKSGLPSDRFSAERTGGSVSTLTIQRTQQEDSAVYLCASSLSVRTSGNNEQFFGPGTRLTVL.

This clone came up once. J is TRBJ1-2 and V is TRBV19, with no clear D. The CDR3 is 14 amino acids. V lost 5 bases, J lost 2 bases, and 12 bases lay in between. The germline V gene encodes CDR1 LNHDA and CDR2 SQIVND (reference sequence). CDR3 DNA: TGTGCCAGTAGTTCCCTTTCCCCCAACTATGGCTACACCTTC. This encodes CASSSLSPNYGYTF.

The rearrangement links TRBV27 to TRBJ2-2; the D is unclear. Germline-derived CDR1 and CDR2 are MNHEY and SMNVEV (reference sequence). CDR3 size: 14 residues. Trimming took 2 bases from V and 1 from J, leaving 5 bases between them. CDR3 loop: CASSLQMNTGELFF. CDR3 nucleotides: TGTGCCAGCAGTTTACAGATGAACACCGGGGAGCTGTTTTTT.

The chain joins TRBV15 to TRBJ1-4, with D maybe TRBD1 (5 bases). This CDR3 comprises 15 residues. The germline V gene encodes CDR1 LNHNV and CDR2 YYDKDF (reference sequence). Trimming left V 6 bases short and J 0 bases short, with 11 bases between. CDR3 region: CATRKGFSTNEKLFF. DNA of the CDR3: TGTGCCACCAGAAAGGGGTTCTCAACTAATGAAAAACTGTTTTTT.

The rearrangement links TRBV7-2 to TRBJ1-2; the D gene is possibly TRBD1 (6 bases). The CDR3 is 13 residues long. Trimming pared 5 bases from V and 4 bases from J, leaving 11 bases between. Germline values: CDR1 SGHTA, CDR2 FQGNSA. CDR3 coding DNA: TGTGCCAGCAGCAGAGGACAGATCTATGGCTACACCTTC. Residues: CASSRGQIYGYTF.

This chain connects TRBV27 to TRBJ2-7, with a tentative D call TRBD1 (6 bases). The germline V and J ends were trimmed by 6 bases and 2 bases, with 17 bases remaining between them. The V gene's germline CDR1 is MNHEY and CDR2 SMNVEV (reference sequence). The CDR3 extends over 15 amino acids. CDR3 in DNA: TGTGCCAGCAGCAGGGACATCACCTTCACCTACGAGCAGTACTTC. Translating it yields CASSRDITFTYEQYF.

This sequence joins TRBV15 and TRBJ1-2; possible D gene TRBD1, 5 bases. V was clipped by 7 bases and J by 0 bases, with 18 bases between them. Germline CDR1 is LNHNV and CDR2 is YYDKDF (reference sequence). The CDR3 has 16 residues. In DNA, the CDR3 is TGTGCCACCACCCGGGGGTGGGACCCGGCTAACTATGGCTACACCTTC. Its protein product is CATTRGWDPANYGYTF.

The rearrangement links TRBV28 to TRBJ1-6; 8 bases fit TRBD1. The V gene's germline CDR1 is MDHEN and CDR2 SYDVKM. Unmatched junction bases numbered 9, after V lost 8 bases and J lost 9 bases. CDR3 length: 14 residues. CDR3 loop: CASSPGQAFSPLHF. As DNA, the CDR3 is TGTGCCAGCTCGCCGGGACAGGCTTTTTCACCCCTCCACTTT.

The chain uses TRBV19 and TRBJ2-3; no clear D. The CDR3 has 12 amino acids. The germline V and J ends were trimmed by 9 bases and 2 bases, with 9 bases remaining between them. The germline CDR1 and CDR2 sequences are LNHDA and SQIVND (reference sequence). CDR3 sequence: CASLSTTDTQYF. The DNA for the CDR3 is TGTGCCAGCCTTAGTACCACAGATACGCAGTATTTT.

The chain joins TRBV15 to TRBJ1-6, with a tentative D call TRBD1 (6 bases). V was shortened by 1 base and J by 2 bases, with 9 bases between the two germline ends. The CDR3 runs 16 residues. CDR1 is LNHNV, CDR2 YYDKDF, per germline (reference sequence). The CDR3 region has the DNA TGTGCCACCAGCAGAGGAGGACAGACCTATAATTCACCCCTCCACTTT. Encoded protein: CATSRGGQTYNSPLHF. Full variable domain (missing parts from reference TRBV15 and TRBJ1-6): DAMVIQNPRYQVTQFGKPVTLSCSQTLNHNVMYWYQQKSSQAPKLLFHYYDKDFNNEADTPDNFQSRRPNTSFCFLDIRSPGLGDTAMYLCATSRGGQTYNSPLHFGNGTRLTVT.

This clone was seen just once. This chain connects TRBV14 to TRBJ2-7; D is undetermined. Looked up from germline, CDR1 is SGHDN and CDR2 is FVKESK. V dropped 1 base and J dropped 2 bases, with 9 bases sitting between them. The CDR3 is 14 residues long. The CDR3 loop is CASSQVGGTYEQYF. The CDR3 region has the DNA TGTGCCAGCAGCCAAGTAGGCGGAACCTACGAGCAGTACTTC.

This chain joins TRBV5-1 and TRBJ2-2, with 10 nucleotides matching TRBD2. Losses at the gene ends were 4 bases for V and 7 bases for J; bases not matched to a gene: 10. In germline, CDR1 is SGHRS, CDR2 YFSETQ. The CDR3 is 16 amino acids. The CDR3 region has the DNA TGCGCCAGCAGCGCAACACTAGCGGGATATGGCGGGGAGCTGTTTTTT. Residues: CASSATLAGYGGELFF.

This CDR3 reads CASSFNGGSDTQYF. The CDR3 nucleotides read TGTGCCAGCAGCTTTAACGGCGGGAGTGATACGCAGTATTTT. J is TRBJ2-3 and V is TRBV5-6; 7 bases are a match to TRBD2. Germline CDR1 SGHDT, CDR2 YYEEEE. The CDR3 is made up of 14 amino acids. V lost 2 bases to trimming and J lost 6 bases; unmatched junction nucleotides: 6. The variable domain in full, completed from reference TRBV5-6 and TRBJ2-3, reads DAGVTQSPTHLIKTRGQQVTLRCSPKSGHDTVSWYQQALGQGPQFIFQYYEEEERQRGNFPDRFSGHQFPNYSSELNVNALLLGDSALYLCASSFNGGSDTQYFGPGTRLTVL.

This rearrangement joins TRBV9 to TRBJ1-3, with unresolved D. The CDR3 spans 13 residues. V shed 4 bases and J shed 4 bases, with 9 bases lying between them. CDR1 is SGDLS, CDR2 YYNGEE, per germline. The CDR3 protein is CASSLAQGNTIYF. DNA for the CDR3: TGTGCCAGCAGCTTGGCCCAGGGAAACACCATATATTTT.

The gene calls are TRBV28 and TRBJ2-3; TRBD2 agrees at 11 bases. With V trimmed by 7 bases and J by 1 base, 10 bases remained unmatched. The V gene's germline CDR1 is MDHEN and CDR2 SYDVKM. The CDR3 totals 17 residues. CDR3 amino acids: CASILAGGGPGTDTQYF. The DNA of the CDR3 is TGTGCCAGCATCCTAGCGGGAGGAGGTCCTGGCACAGATACGCAGTATTTT. The variable domain in full, with the rest retrieved from reference TRBV28 and TRBJ2-3, is DVKVTQSSRYLVKRTGEKVFLECVQDMDHENMFWYRQDPGLGLRLIYFSYDVKMKEKGDIPEGYSVSREKKERFSLILESASTNQTSMYLCASILAGGGPGTDTQYFGPGTRLTVL.

The rearrangement uses TRBV9 and TRBJ2-2; 11 bases line up with TRBD1. Germline V gene lookup returns CDR1 SGDLS and CDR2 YYNGEE. The CDR3 loop spans 16 amino acids. V dropped 3 bases and J dropped 4; count of bases not matched to a gene: 5. CDR3 sequence (DNA): TGTGCCAGCAGCGGACCCGGACAGGGGGCCACCGGGGAGCTGTTTTTT. This translates into CASSGPGQGATGELFF.

The chain employs TRBV5-6 and TRBJ2-5; D gene uncertain. This CDR3 is 13 amino acids long. From germline, CDR1 is SGHDT and CDR2 YYEEEE. V was cut by 5 bases and J by 4 bases, with 12 bases left in between. The CDR3 region has the DNA TGTGCCAGCAGTCACAACCAATCAGAGACCCAGTACTTC. It is translated as CASSHNQSETQYF.

The sample holds a few counts of this clone. The chain carries TRBV15 and TRBJ1-1, with D possibly matching TRBD1 (5 bases). The V end lost 7 bases, the J end lost 5 bases, and 14 bases lay between the germline ends. CDR1 and CDR2 from the germline V gene are LNHNV and YYDKDF (reference sequence). The CDR3 is 13 amino acids. The CDR3 sequence: CATTPRGVTEAFF. The CDR3 DNA reads as TGTGCCACCACCCCGCGGGGGGTGACTGAAGCTTTCTTT.

V is TRBV5-8 and J is TRBJ2-3; 10 bases are shared with TRBD2. This CDR3 comprises 16 residues. V lost 4 bases, J lost 3 bases, and 8 bases stayed unmatched. Germline V lookup: CDR1 SGHTS, CDR2 YDEGEE. CDR3 sequence: CASSKGLAELTDTQYF. The CDR3 DNA follows: TGTGCCAGCAGCAAAGGACTAGCGGAATTGACAGATACGCAGTATTTT.

The rearrangement joins TRBV27 to TRBJ1-1; D is ambiguous. V was clipped by 0 bases and J by 1 base, with 12 bases between them. The CDR3 sequence is 16 residues long. The V gene's germline CDR1 is MNHEY and CDR2 SMNVEV (reference sequence). The CDR3 region has the DNA TGTGCCAGCAGTTTATCGTTTGGAGCGTCGAACACTGAAGCTTTCTTT. Amino acid sequence: CASSLSFGASNTEAFF.

The J gene is TRBJ2-7, the V gene TRBV1; the table's D call of TRBD1 was not tested on the DNA. TRBV1 is classified as a pseudogene. This CDR3 comprises 16 residues. CDR3 residues: CTSSLFRGTGNHEQYF. CDR3 nucleotide sequence: TGCACCAGCAGCCTCTTTCGGGGGACAGGGAACCACGAGCAGTACTTC.

The chain couples TRBV2 to TRBJ1-5; D unresolved. The ends were cut back, 2 bases at V and 4 bases at J, with 6 bases in the middle. In germline, CDR1 is SNHLY, CDR2 FYNNEI. The length of the CDR3 is 13 residues. The CDR3 region is CASSETPNQPQHF. CDR3 nucleotides: TGTGCCAGCAGTGAAACACCTAATCAGCCCCAGCATTTT.

The chain has TRBV5-1 and TRBJ2-7; perhaps TRBD1 as D (5 bases). This CDR3 comprises 16 residues. Germline V gene data show CDR1 as SGHRS and CDR2 as YFSETQ. V was trimmed by 4 bases and J by 0 bases, leaving 17 bases between them. This CDR3 is CASSLWTTDRSYEQYF. As DNA, the CDR3 is TGCGCCAGCAGCCTGTGGACGACAGACCGCTCCTACGAGCAGTACTTC. The variable domain in full, with the rest retrieved from reference TRBV5-1 and TRBJ2-7, is KAGVTQTPRYLIKTRGQQVTLSCSPISGHRSVSWYQQTPGQGLQFLFEYFSETQRNKGNFPGRFSGRQFSNSRSEMNVSTLELGDSALYLCASSLWTTDRSYEQYFGPGTRLTVT.

The count of this clone is one. The chain uses TRBV11-2 and TRBJ2-1; 9 nucleotides match TRBD1. This CDR3 comprises 15 residues. The V segment lost 1 base and the J segment 2 bases; nucleotides outside the gene matches: 0. CDR1 and CDR2 (germline): SGHAT, FQNNGV. The CDR3 DNA is TGTGCCAGCAGCTTAGGACAGGGGGCCTACAATGAGCAGTTCTTC. This gives the protein CASSLGQGAYNEQFF.

There are a few counts of this clone. Other DNA sequences in this specimen translate into the identical CDR3. The gene calls are TRBV28 and TRBJ2-7; D perhaps matches TRBD1 (5 bases). CDR3 size: 13 residues. Germline V gene data show CDR1 as MDHEN and CDR2 as SYDVKM. V dropped 3 bases and J dropped 2 bases, with 8 bases sitting between them. CDR3 sequence reads: CASSLVRAYEQYF. The CDR3, as DNA: TGTGCCAGCAGTTTGGTCAGGGCCTACGAGCAGTACTTC.

The rearrangement uses TRBV2 and TRBJ2-1; TRBD1 might be the D (6 bases). The CDR3 is made up of 19 amino acids. V shed 6 bases and J shed 0 bases, with 24 bases lying between them. CDR1 is SNHLY and CDR2 is FYNNEI in the germline V gene. Here the CDR3 DNA reads TGTGCCAGCAGCACAGGGCCACTTAGACCCCAGAGCTCCTACAATGAGCAGTTCTTC. Encoded protein: CASSTGPLRPQSSYNEQFF.

This rearrangement joins TRBV5-6 to TRBJ2-3; D possibly corresponds to TRBD2 (7 bases). Trimming removed 6 bases at V and 6 bases at J, with 17 bases between. The CDR3 loop spans 14 amino acids. Germline CDR1 and CDR2: SGHDT and YYEEEE. The chain's CDR3 is CASTNPRGGDTQYF. DNA for the CDR3: TGTGCCAGCACCAACCCTAGGGGGGGGGATACGCAGTATTTT.

The chain carries TRBV6-6 and TRBJ1-4; 7 nucleotides agree with TRBD1. With 4 bases clipped from V and 2 bases from J, the junction kept 7 bases outside the gene matches. CDR1 and CDR2 from the germline V gene are MNHNY and SVGAGI (reference sequence). This CDR3 has 16 residues. The CDR3, as DNA: TGTGCCAGCAGTTCGACAGGGCCGAGGACTAATGAAAAACTGTTTTTT. Translated: CASSSTGPRTNEKLFF.

This clone was counted once. J is TRBJ1-4 and V is TRBV9; TRBD1 is a possible D gene (5 bases). The CDR3 sequence is 15 residues long. Trimming left V 0 bases short and J 3 bases short, with 9 bases between. Per the germline V gene, CDR1 is SGDLS and CDR2 is YYNGEE. CDR3 bases: TGTGCCAGCAGCGTAGATCCGACAGCTAATGAAAAACTGTTTTTT. This codes for CASSVDPTANEKLFF.

The chain uses TRBV6-4 and TRBJ1-1; D is perhaps TRBD1 (5 bases). This CDR3 spans 13 amino acids. Germline loops: CDR1 MRHNA, CDR2 SNTAGT. V was pared by 4 bases and J by 1 base, with 7 bases between. The CDR3 loop is CASSGRENTEAFF. The DNA of the CDR3 is TGTGCCAGCAGTGGCAGGGAGAACACTGAAGCTTTCTTT.

J is TRBJ1-2 and V is TRBV14; perhaps TRBD1 as D (5 bases). V was shortened by 5 bases and J by 4 bases, with 20 bases between the two germline ends. Germline values: CDR1 SGHDN, CDR2 FVKESK. The length of the CDR3 is 16 residues. This CDR3 is CASSSRGRERGYGYTF. Here the CDR3 DNA reads TGTGCCAGCAGCAGCCGGGGCAGGGAGCGGGGCTATGGCTACACCTTC.

The chain combines TRBV12-5 with TRBJ1-3, with D tentatively TRBD1 (5 bases). This CDR3 is built from 17 residues. Per the germline V gene, CDR1 is LGHNT and CDR2 is FRNRAP. V lost 1 base, J lost 0 bases, and 13 bases lay in between. CDR3: CASGLDPRGDSGNTIYF. Written as DNA, the CDR3 is TGTGCTAGTGGTTTGGACCCCCGGGGGGACTCTGGAAACACCATATATTTT. The complete variable domain, with remaining parts taken from reference TRBV12-5 and TRBJ1-3, reads DARVTQTPRHKVTEMGQEVTMRCQPILGHNTVFWYRQTMMQGLELLAYFRNRAPLDDSGMPKDRFSAEMPDATLATLKIQPSEPRDSAVYFCASGLDPRGDSGNTIYFGEGSWLTVV.